Following are 4 T cell receptor beta chains from one sample sequenced in a study of T-cell memory formation after mild COVID-19. Each CDR3 protein is one row after TCRdb ran MiXCR on the 5' RACE reads. The data hold roughly 410,000 distinct CDR3 sequences, with 20% to 25% observed a single time. Sequencing was performed on PBMCs or a T cell subset sorted from them (not recorded which). The receptors were sampled from an adult woman who had mild COVID-19 (a few samples of this study predate the infection). Cell type and time point are not known.

This clonotype was picked up a small number of times. The chain links TRBV24-1 to TRBJ2-1; the D is unclear. The CDR3 is 11 residues long. CDR1 and CDR2 from the germline V gene are KGHDR and SFDVKD. Trimming took off 1 base at V and 10 bases at J, with 4 bases between the two ends. The CDR3 coding sequence is TGTGCCACCAGTGATTTAGTCGAGCAGTTCTTC. Translation gives CATSDLVEQFF.

Only a few counts were recorded for this clonotype. The V and J genes are TRBV4-1 and TRBJ1-1; no reliable D call. This CDR3 contains 13 residues. Germline CDR1 reads MGHRA; CDR2 reads YSYEKL. V dropped 2 bases and J dropped 8 bases, with 12 bases sitting between them. CDR3 protein: CASSQSWGGEAFF. CDR3 in DNA: TGCGCCAGCAGCCAATCCTGGGGAGGCGAAGCTTTCTTT.

This chain uses TRBV14 with TRBJ2-2; TRBD2 aligns across 9 bases. The CDR3 spans 15 residues. Per the germline V gene, CDR1 is SGHDN and CDR2 is FVKESK. V gave up 1 base and J gave up 6 bases; unmatched junction bases: 3. As DNA, the CDR3 is TGTGCCAGCAGCCAAGGGCTAGCGGGACCCGGGGAGCTGTTTTTT. This codes for CASSQGLAGPGELFF. Using reference TRBV14 and TRBJ2-2 for the parts outside the CDR3, the full variable domain is EAGVTQFPSHSVIEKGQTVTLRCDPISGHDNLYWYRRVMGKEIKFLLHFVKESKQDESGMPNNRFLAERTGGTYSTLKVQPAELEDSGVYFCASSQGLAGPGELFFGEGSRLTVL.

This clonotype was observed at least ten times. The chain joins TRBV5-4 to TRBJ2-4, with a possible D match to TRBD2 (6 bases). The CDR3 has 17 residues. Trimming took 4 bases from V and 3 from J, leaving 20 bases between them. Germline V lookup: CDR1 SGHNT, CDR2 YYREEE (reference sequence). The CDR3 sequence is CASSGDPRKEGKNIQYF. The CDR3 DNA is TGTGCCAGCAGCGGGGACCCAAGGAAGGAGGGCAAAAACATTCAGTACTTC.